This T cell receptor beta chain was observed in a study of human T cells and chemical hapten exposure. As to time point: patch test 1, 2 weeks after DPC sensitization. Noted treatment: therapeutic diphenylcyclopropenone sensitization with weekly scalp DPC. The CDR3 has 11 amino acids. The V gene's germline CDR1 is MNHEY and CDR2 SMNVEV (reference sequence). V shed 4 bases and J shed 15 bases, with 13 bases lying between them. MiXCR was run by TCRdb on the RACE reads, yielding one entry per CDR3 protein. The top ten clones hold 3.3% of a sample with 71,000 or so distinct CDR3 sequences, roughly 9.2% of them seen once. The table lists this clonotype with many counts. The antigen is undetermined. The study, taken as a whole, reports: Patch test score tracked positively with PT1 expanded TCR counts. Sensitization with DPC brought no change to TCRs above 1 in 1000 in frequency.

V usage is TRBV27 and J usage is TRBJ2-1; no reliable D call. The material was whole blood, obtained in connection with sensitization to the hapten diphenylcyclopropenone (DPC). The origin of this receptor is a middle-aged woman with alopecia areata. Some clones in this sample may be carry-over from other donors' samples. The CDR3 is CASSSPHLWFF. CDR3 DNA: TGTGCCAGCAGTTCCCCCCACCTGTGGTTCTTC.